This is a list of T cell receptor beta chains from one sample in a study of molecular identifiers for immune sequencing clone quantification. MiXCR was run by TCRdb on the PCR reads, yielding one entry per CDR3 protein. The sample gives around 480,000 distinct CDR3 sequences, around 23% of which show up once; roughly 0.77% is in the top ten. The sample comprised naive CD8+ T cells from blood, with Jurkat cell RNA spiked in. Receptor source: a human donor in good health. Some libraries in this study had Jurkat cell RNA spiked in. Both conserved end residues are part of each CDR3. A D gene is named only where the DNA matches it firmly. Size tells how often a clone was seen (once, few, many) or the class of an expanded clone, and some rows leave it out.

abundance: many
v_gene: TRBV4-3
d_gene: .
j_gene: TRBJ2-7
len: 15
CDR3nt: TGCGCCAGCAGCCAAGATCTTGGAAGCTCCTACGAGCAGTACTTC
CDR3aa: CASSQDLGSSYEQYF

abundance: few
v_gene: TRBV19
d_gene: TRBD1
j_gene: TRBJ1-5
len: 17
CDR3nt: TGTGCCAGTAGCTGGGGGACAGGAGATTATAGCAATCAGCCCCAGCATTTT
CDR3aa: CASSWGTGDYSNQPQHF

abundance: few
v_gene: TRBV25-1
d_gene: TRBD2
j_gene: TRBJ2-1
len: 16
CDR3nt: TGTGCCAGCAGTGAATTTTCACTAGCGGGAGATAGTGAGCAGTTCTTC
CDR3aa: CASSEFSLAGDSEQFF

abundance: .
v_gene: TRBV2
d_gene: TRBD1
j_gene: TRBJ2-7
len: 15
CDR3nt: TGTGCCAGCAGGGGGACAGGGGGCCCTCCGGGTGAGCAGTACTTC
CDR3aa: CASRGTGGPPGEQYF

abundance: few
v_gene: TRBV30
d_gene: TRBD1
j_gene: TRBJ2-2
len: 16
CDR3nt: TGTGCCTGGAGTGCCTGGGACAGGGAGGACACCGGGGAGCTGTTTTTT
CDR3aa: CAWSAWDREDTGELFF

abundance: .
v_gene: TRBV6-2/TRBV6-3
d_gene: .
j_gene: TRBJ2-3
len: 15
CDR3nt: TGTGCCAGCAGTTTTCGGGACCAGAAAATAGATACGCAGTATTTT
CDR3aa: CASSFRDQKIDTQYF

abundance: few
v_gene: TRBV27
d_gene: TRBD2
j_gene: TRBJ2-1
len: 16
CDR3nt: TGTGCCAGCAGTTTATCCGGGACTAGCGCACACAATGAGCAGTTCTTC
CDR3aa: CASSLSGTSAHNEQFF

abundance: .
v_gene: TRBV5-6
d_gene: .
j_gene: TRBJ2-2
len: 15
CDR3nt: TGTGCCAGCAGCTTGGCATTGGGGAGCACCGGGGAGCTGTTTTTT
CDR3aa: CASSLALGSTGELFF

abundance: .
v_gene: TRBV24-1
d_gene: .
j_gene: TRBJ2-3
len: 14
CDR3nt: TGTGCCACCAGTGATCCCGGGGTAGCAGATACGCAGTATTTT
CDR3aa: CATSDPGVADTQYF

abundance: many
v_gene: TRBV20-1
d_gene: TRBD2
j_gene: TRBJ2-1
len: 15
CDR3nt: TGCAGTGCTAGAGAGCCTAGCGGGAGTTTCCATGAGCAGTTCTTC
CDR3aa: CSAREPSGSFHEQFF

abundance: .
v_gene: TRBV27
d_gene: .
j_gene: TRBJ2-7
len: 14
CDR3nt: TGTGCCAGCAGTTTCGTAGACAGGAGAGACGAGCAGTACTTC
CDR3aa: CASSFVDRRDEQYF

abundance: many
v_gene: TRBV7-2
d_gene: .
j_gene: TRBJ2-1
len: 13
CDR3nt: TGTGCCAGCAGCCCCTCCGGCGGGCAGGAGCAGTTCTTC
CDR3aa: CASSPSGGQEQFF

abundance: many
v_gene: TRBV7-9
d_gene: .
j_gene: TRBJ2-5
len: 15
CDR3nt: TGTGCCAGCAGCTTAGCCAGGGATCCCCAAGAGACCCAGTACTTC
CDR3aa: CASSLARDPQETQYF